This T cell receptor beta chain came from a study of cytomegalovirus exposure and HLA in healthy donors. Comments on this clone: Its matching antigen is unknown.

This CDR3 has 15 amino acids. The trim removed 2 bases at V and 9 bases at J, leaving 11 bases unmatched. Germline V gene sequence: CDR1 ENHRY, CDR2 SYGVKD. The study, taken as a whole, reports: Rare TCR sequences dominated, though some public TCRs recurred in many donors. Accurate predictions that matched the HLA-A and HLA-B alleles of most subjects were reportedly made from TCR beta sequences. Certain sequence variants were highly shared and formed a cluster, and this cluster was likely a sequencing artifact.

In the PCR, 60 Vbeta and 13 Jbeta primers were used. This table comes from immunoSEQ multiplex PCR, and its TCRdb copy is limited to in-frame clones, with some not included. The table for this sample gives just over 200,000 clones. Donors likely had unrecorded immune exposures despite being nominally healthy when sampled. This receptor was identified in a girl under 10 years old in good health and CMV-seropositive. This rearrangement joins TRBV10-3 to TRBJ2-5, with 8 bases matching TRBD2. Sequenced material: PBMCs. CDR3 nucleotide sequence: TGTGCCATCAGTGAGCGAGCGGGAGAAGGGCAATCCCAGTACTTC. This sequence encodes CAISERAGEGQSQYF.